This entry lists 31 T cell receptor beta chains sequenced from one sample in a study of naive and memory T cell subsets (dated by TCRdb to the late 2010s). Libraries were prepared through UMI-ligation and nested PCR. The data were produced on an Illumina MiSeq. The beta constant-region primer was an equimolar mix of two oligonucleotides covering both TRBC1 and TRBC2. TCRdb passed the public sequencing reads through fastp at Q25 and MiXCR, retaining productive beta sequences. Records with the same CDR3 protein are collapsed into one entry carrying the most frequent genes and DNA. The sample profile shows around 35,000 distinct CDR3 sequences; 10% to 15% of them were found once. The leading ten clones occupy roughly a fifth of the sample. Material: effector memory CD4+ T cells from blood. The label giving this sample's cell subset or site can be read as: effector memory, CD45RA- CD27-. The source is a human donor in good health.

This clonotype was picked up many times. The chain is built from TRBV3-1 and TRBJ2-7, with D unclear. Germline CDR1 LGHDT, CDR2 YNNKEL (reference sequence). CDR3 length equals 16 residues. Trimming took 2 bases from V and 2 from J, leaving 16 bases between them. CDR3 nucleotides: TGTGCCAGCAGCCAACGATCCGGACCTTCTACCTACGAGCAGTACTTC. This codes for CASSQRSGPSTYEQYF.

CDR3 sequence: CSASRTGLGSPLHF. The DNA for the CDR3 is TGCAGTGCTAGTAGGACAGGGCTTGGATCACCCCTCCACTTT. The chain is built from TRBV20-1 and TRBJ1-6; 8 nucleotides match TRBD1. Losses at the gene ends were 3 bases for V and 10 bases for J; bases not matched to a gene: 8. Germline-derived CDR1 and CDR2 are DFQATT and SNEGSKA (reference sequence). The CDR3 totals 14 residues.

This clonotype occurred a few times. The chain is built from TRBV27 and TRBJ1-5; 12 bases are a match to TRBD1. Germline assignment: CDR1 MNHEY and CDR2 SMNVEV (reference sequence). This CDR3 has 18 residues. J gave up 6 bases and V 6 bases, and 15 bases lay outside the gene matches. The CDR3 coding sequence is TGTGCCAGCAGCCCGGGGGTCGTAGGGACAGGGGGCTTTCAGCCCCAGCATTTT. Translated, it gives CASSPGVVGTGGFQPQHF.

This chain uses TRBV28 with TRBJ2-7; tentatively, D is TRBD1 or TRBD2 (6 bases each). The CDR3 loop spans 13 amino acids. Germline V gene lookup returns CDR1 MDHEN and CDR2 SYDVKM. V dropped 6 bases and J dropped 5 bases, with 14 bases sitting between them. CDR3 DNA sequence: TGTGCCAGCAGACAGGGACTTCGGAACGAGCAGTACTTC. It translates to CASRQGLRNEQYF.

This chain links TRBV5-5 with TRBJ2-5; either TRBD1 or TRBD2 may supply D (5 bases each). The CDR3 is made up of 15 amino acids. The V and J ends lost 4 bases and 0 bases respectively, with 13 bases between them. CDR1 and CDR2 (germline): SGHKS, YYEKEE (reference sequence). The CDR3 DNA is TGTGCCAGCAGCCGGGACGATTTATACCAAGAGACCCAGTACTTC. Translated, it gives CASSRDDLYQETQYF. Supplemented by reference TRBV5-5 and TRBJ2-5, the full variable domain reads DAGVTQSPTHLIKTRGQQVTLRCSPISGHKSVSWYQQVLGQGPQFIFQYYEKEERGRGNFPDRFSARQFPNYSSELNVNALLLGDSALYLCASSRDDLYQETQYFGPGTRLLVL.

This clonotype was counted only a few times. V and J are TRBV7-8 and TRBJ2-2; TRBD1 agrees at 8 bases. In germline, CDR1 is SGHVS, CDR2 FQNEAQ. CDR3 size: 16 residues. Trimming removed 1 base from V and 5 bases from J; junction bases left unmatched: 6. In DNA form, the CDR3 reads TGTGCCAGCAGCTTAGTTCGGACAGGGATAACCGGGGAGCTGTTTTTT. Translating gives CASSLVRTGITGELFF. Looking up the rest from reference TRBV7-8 and TRBJ2-2 gives the full variable domain: GAGVSQSPRYKVAKRGQDVALRCDPISGHVSLFWYQQALGQGPEFLTYFQNEAQLDKSGLPSDRFFAERPEGSVSTLKIQRTQQEDSAVYLCASSLVRTGITGELFFGEGSRLTVL.

The chain has TRBV4-3 and TRBJ2-3, with 9 bases lining up with TRBD2. The CDR3 is 16 amino acids. Germline V CDR1 and CDR2: LGHNA, YSLEER. The junction had 10 bases not matched to a gene; V was cut back by 4 bases and J by 5 bases. The DNA of the CDR3 is TGCGCCAGCAGCCCCCTAGCGGGATCGACCGGAGATACGCAGTATTTT. The encoded protein is CASSPLAGSTGDTQYF.

This clonotype was seen at least ten times. The genes are TRBV5-6 and TRBJ2-5, with TRBD2 matching 10 bases. CDR3 size: 15 residues. In germline, CDR1 is SGHDT, CDR2 YYEEEE. V lost 5 bases to trimming and J lost 4 bases; unmatched junction nucleotides: 8. Here the CDR3 reads CASSGEREGLETQYF. The CDR3 DNA follows: TGTGCCAGCAGTGGGGAGCGGGAGGGCCTAGAGACCCAGTACTTC.

This clonotype was found a few times. This chain links TRBV20-1 with TRBJ2-3; the D gene is possibly TRBD1 (5 bases). The V gene lost 6 bases and the J gene lost 9 bases, with 16 bases spanning the gap. CDR3 size: 12 residues. Looked up from germline, CDR1 is DFQATT and CDR2 is SNEGSKA (reference sequence). As DNA, the CDR3 is TGCAGTGCCCCAGGGCGGAGTTACACGCAGTATTTT. Translating it yields CSAPGRSYTQYF.

This clonotype was seen repeatedly, ten times or more. This chain uses TRBV10-3 with TRBJ1-3, with 7 nucleotides matching TRBD1. The V gene's germline CDR1 is ENHRY and CDR2 SYGVKD. Trimming removed 4 bases from V and 5 bases from J; junction bases left unmatched: 2. This CDR3 comprises 13 residues. The CDR3 DNA reads as TGTGCCATCAGTGGGGACAGTAGAAACACCATATATTTT. Its protein is CAISGDSRNTIYF.

This clonotype was detected only a few times. V gene TRBV12-3 or TRBV12-4 combines with J gene TRBJ2-7; D may correspond to TRBD1 or TRBD2 (5 bases each). Trimming shortened V by 6 bases and J by 7 bases, and 16 bases separated the two germline ends. CDR3 length equals 13 residues. CDR3 DNA: TGTGCCAGCAGCCTGACAGCGTCGGGGGAGCAGTACTTC. Its protein is CASSLTASGEQYF.

In this sample, this clonotype turned up many times. The chain employs TRBV11-1 and TRBJ2-7; TRBD1 matches 8 bases. Germline V gene sequence: CDR1 SGHAT, CDR2 FQDESV (reference sequence). V lost 3 bases to trimming and J lost 5 bases; unmatched junction nucleotides: 6. The CDR3 spans 14 residues. DNA of the CDR3: TGTGCCAGCAGCTTCCCAGGGGGCGTCAACGAGCAGTACTTC. It specifies CASSFPGGVNEQYF.

This chain connects TRBV24-1 to TRBJ2-7, with 10 bases that match TRBD2. Germline V gene lookup returns CDR1 KGHDR and CDR2 SFDVKD. V lost 12 bases to trimming and J lost 1 base; unmatched junction nucleotides: 14. This CDR3 is 16 amino acids long. CDR3 nucleotide sequence: TGTGCCCCCCCCGGAACCGGGACTAGCGTTTCCTACGAGCAGTACTTC. It translates to CAPPGTGTSVSYEQYF.

This clonotype was recorded at least ten times. The V and J genes are TRBV2 and TRBJ1-1; 7 bases align to TRBD1. Germline loops: CDR1 SNHLY, CDR2 FYNNEI. Trimming took 4 bases from V and 8 from J; bases not matched to a gene: 7. The CDR3 extends over 13 amino acids. This chain's CDR3 is CASSGTGNEEAFF. CDR3 DNA sequence: TGTGCCAGCAGTGGGACAGGCAACGAGGAAGCTTTCTTT.

This clonotype was picked up a small number of times. V gene TRBV5-1 combines with J gene TRBJ2-3; D is unclear. V shed 0 bases and J shed 0 bases, with 11 bases lying between them. The length of the CDR3 is 16 residues. CDR1 is SGHRS and CDR2 is YFSETQ in the germline V gene. The CDR3 sequence is CASSLAQHPSTDTQYF. In nucleotides, the CDR3 is TGCGCCAGCAGCTTGGCCCAGCACCCTAGCACAGATACGCAGTATTTT. Filled out from reference TRBV5-1 and TRBJ2-3, the complete variable domain reads KAGVTQTPRYLIKTRGQQVTLSCSPISGHRSVSWYQQTPGQGLQFLFEYFSETQRNKGNFPGRFSGRQFSNSRSEMNVSTLELGDSALYLCASSLAQHPSTDTQYFGPGTRLTVL.

This clonotype was picked up many times. This chain links TRBV4-3 with TRBJ2-1, with 7 nucleotides matching TRBD2. Unmatched junction bases numbered 10, after V lost 0 bases and J lost 11 bases. In germline, CDR1 is LGHNA, CDR2 YSLEER. This CDR3 is 15 amino acids long. CDR3 coding DNA: TGCGCCAGCAGCCAAGATCCTTCGGGAGGTTCGCAGCAGTTCTTC. It encodes CASSQDPSGGSQQFF.

The CDR3 loop is CASMMSNYGYTF. In DNA, the CDR3 is TGTGCCAGTATGATGTCTAACTATGGCTACACCTTC. This rearrangement joins TRBV19 to TRBJ1-2; D gene ambiguous. Trimming pared 7 bases from V and 0 bases from J, leaving 6 bases between. Per the germline V gene, CDR1 is LNHDA and CDR2 is SQIVND (reference sequence). The CDR3 is 12 residues long.

This clonotype came up a few times. The V and J genes are TRBV6-1 and TRBJ2-2; D is perhaps TRBD2 (5 bases). Trimming cost V 6 bases and J 7 bases, with 12 bases left between them. This CDR3 has 13 amino acids. Germline-derived CDR1 and CDR2 are MNHNS and SASEGT. The CDR3 here is CASSTRNFGELFF. In DNA form, the CDR3 reads TGTGCCAGCAGCACTAGGAATTTCGGGGAGCTGTTTTTT.

The genes are TRBV5-1 and TRBJ1-2; possible D gene TRBD1, 6 bases. V was trimmed by 3 bases and J by 6 bases, leaving 12 bases between them. This CDR3 has 13 residues. The germline gives CDR1 SGHRS, CDR2 YFSETQ. The CDR3 DNA is TGCGCCAGCAGCTACTCCGGGGACAATGGCTACACCTTC. This gives the protein CASSYSGDNGYTF.

Only a few counts were recorded for this clonotype. The V gene is TRBV5-6, the J gene TRBJ2-5, with TRBD1 identical over 7 bases. The CDR3 loop spans 14 amino acids. The junction had 7 bases not matched to a gene; V was cut back by 4 bases and J by 4 bases. Germline V lookup: CDR1 SGHDT, CDR2 YYEEEE. The CDR3 spells CASSRGRGLETQYF. The CDR3 DNA follows: TGTGCCAGCAGCAGGGGGCGAGGATTAGAGACCCAGTACTTC.

This chain uses TRBV6-2 or TRBV6-3 with TRBJ2-7; the D is unclear. The germline V gene has CDR1 MNHEY and CDR2 SVGEGT. The CDR3 consists of 12 residues. Trimming took 2 bases from V and 3 from J, leaving 5 bases between them. The CDR3 DNA reads as TGTGCCAGCAGTTACACGAACTACGAGCAGTACTTC. It encodes CASSYTNYEQYF.

The chain employs TRBV19 and TRBJ2-7; TRBD1 might be the D (6 bases). This CDR3 contains 11 residues. With 9 bases removed from V and 3 bases from J, the gap between germline ends came to 9 bases. The V gene's germline CDR1 is LNHDA and CDR2 SQIVND (reference sequence). CDR3 amino acids: CASGQFYEQYF. In DNA form, the CDR3 reads TGTGCCAGCGGACAGTTCTACGAGCAGTACTTC.

This clonotype came up a few times. This chain links TRBV20-1 with TRBJ2-2; no reliable D call. This CDR3 has 13 amino acids. The germline CDR1 and CDR2 sequences are DFQATT and SNEGSKA (reference sequence). V was pared by 2 bases and J by 2 bases, with 6 bases between. Here the CDR3 reads CSARPSNTGELFF. As DNA, the CDR3 is TGCAGTGCTAGACCTAGTAACACCGGGGAGCTGTTTTTT.

The chain joins TRBV27 to TRBJ2-5; 9 bases line up with TRBD2. The length of the CDR3 is 16 residues. With 6 bases clipped from V and 0 bases from J, the junction kept 8 bases outside the gene matches. Germline V lookup: CDR1 MNHEY, CDR2 SMNVEV (reference sequence). CDR3 nucleotide sequence: TGTGCCAGCAGAGCAAGACTAGCGGCGTACCAAGAGACCCAGTACTTC. Translation gives CASRARLAAYQETQYF.

This clonotype turned up a few times. This sequence joins TRBV3-1 and TRBJ1-6; D gene ambiguous. Trimming cost V 4 bases and J 10 bases, with 11 bases left between them. Germline-derived CDR1 and CDR2 are LGHDT and YNNKEL (reference sequence). This CDR3 comprises 13 residues. Here the CDR3 reads CASSPTASSPLHF. As DNA, the CDR3 is TGTGCCAGCAGCCCTACAGCTTCCTCACCCCTCCACTTT.

The chain carries TRBV24-1 and TRBJ2-7; TRBD1 is a possible D gene (6 bases). Germline lookup yields CDR1 KGHDR and CDR2 SFDVKD. The CDR3 has 15 amino acids. Trimming shortened V by 2 bases and J by 2 bases, and 12 bases separated the two germline ends. CDR3 nucleotide sequence: TGTGCCACCAGTGATTCCCGGGACAAGACCTACGAGCAGTACTTC. Translated: CATSDSRDKTYEQYF.

In this sample, this clonotype turned up a few times. This sequence joins TRBV14 and TRBJ2-7; unclear D gene. The length of the CDR3 is 11 residues. Trimming stripped 5 bases from V and 4 bases from J, with 6 bases between. Looked up from germline, CDR1 is SGHDN and CDR2 is FVKESK. The CDR3 DNA is TGTGCCAGCAGCAATTTTTACGAGCAGTACTTC. This sequence encodes CASSNFYEQYF.

In its sample, this clonotype was seen many times. The V call is TRBV4-2, the J call TRBJ2-7; D tentatively fits TRBD1 or TRBD2 (6 bases each). CDR3 length: 15 amino acids. V was shortened by 0 bases and J by 6 bases, with 15 bases between the two germline ends. CDR1 and CDR2 (germline): LGHNA, YNFKEQ. CDR3 protein: CASSQELGGRSEQYF. Written as DNA, the CDR3 is TGTGCCAGCAGCCAAGAGTTGGGGGGCAGAAGCGAGCAGTACTTC.

The gene calls are TRBV27 and TRBJ1-3; D is possibly TRBD1 (6 bases). Looked up from germline, CDR1 is MNHEY and CDR2 is SMNVEV (reference sequence). CDR3 length: 15 residues. The V and J ends lost 5 bases and 4 bases respectively, with 15 bases between them. Here the CDR3 reads CASSARPGHGNTIYF. Here the CDR3 DNA reads TGTGCCAGCAGTGCCCGTCCGGGACACGGAAACACCATATATTTT.

Relative to its sample, this clonotype is medium-sized. V and J are TRBV7-2 and TRBJ2-7, with 12 bases aligning to TRBD2. The germline CDR1 and CDR2 sequences are SGHTA and FQGNSA. J gave up 2 bases and V 5 bases, and 7 bases lay outside the gene matches. This CDR3 spans 16 amino acids. In DNA, the CDR3 is TGTGCCAGCAGCCAGACTAGCGGGAGCTCCCCCTACGAGCAGTACTTC. Encoded protein: CASSQTSGSSPYEQYF.

At least ten counts were recorded for this clonotype. The CDR3 region has the DNA TGTGCCACCAGCAAAGGAGGTTCCTCCTACGAGCAGTACTTC. Its translation: CATSKGGSSYEQYF. The chain employs TRBV15 and TRBJ2-7, with a weak D call TRBD2 (5 bases). There are 14 residues in the CDR3. CDR1 and CDR2 (germline): LNHNV, YYDKDF (reference sequence). The germline V and J ends were trimmed by 4 bases and 0 bases, with 10 bases remaining between them.